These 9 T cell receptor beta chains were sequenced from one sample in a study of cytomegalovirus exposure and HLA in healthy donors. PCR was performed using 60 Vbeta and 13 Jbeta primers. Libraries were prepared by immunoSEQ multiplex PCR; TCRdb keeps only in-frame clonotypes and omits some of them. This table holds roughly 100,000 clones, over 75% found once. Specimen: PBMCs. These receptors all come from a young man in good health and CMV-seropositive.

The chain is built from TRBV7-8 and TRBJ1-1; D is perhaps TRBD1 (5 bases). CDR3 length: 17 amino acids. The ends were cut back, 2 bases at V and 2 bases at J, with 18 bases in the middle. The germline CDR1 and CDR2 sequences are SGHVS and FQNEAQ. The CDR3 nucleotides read TGTGCCAGCAGCTTACGACGCCCGGGCAGGGTAAACACTGAAGCTTTCTTT. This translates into CASSLRRPGRVNTEAFF.

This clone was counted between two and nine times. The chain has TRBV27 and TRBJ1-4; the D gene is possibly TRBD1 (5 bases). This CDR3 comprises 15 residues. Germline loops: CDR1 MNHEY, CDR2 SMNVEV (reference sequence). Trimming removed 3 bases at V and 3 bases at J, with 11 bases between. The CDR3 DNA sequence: TGTGCCAGCAGTTTCGGGGGAGCGTCTAATGAAAAACTGTTTTTT. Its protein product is CASSFGGASNEKLFF.

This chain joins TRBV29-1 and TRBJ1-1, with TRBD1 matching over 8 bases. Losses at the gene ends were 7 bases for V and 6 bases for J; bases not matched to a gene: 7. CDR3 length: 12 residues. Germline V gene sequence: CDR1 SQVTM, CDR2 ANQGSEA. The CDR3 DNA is TGCAGCGGGGGGACAGGACTGCCTGAAGCTTTCTTT. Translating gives CSGGTGLPEAFF.

CDR3 region: CASSFATGGVSETQYF. CDR3 bases: TGTGCCAGCAGCTTCGCGACAGGGGGCGTGTCAGAGACCCAGTACTTC. The V gene is TRBV7-9, the J gene TRBJ2-5; 10 positions agree with TRBD1. Losses at the gene ends were 3 bases for V and 4 bases for J; bases not matched to a gene: 8. CDR1 SEHNR and CDR2 FQNEAQ come from the germline V gene (reference sequence). The CDR3 sequence is 16 residues long. The full variable domain, its missing parts supplied by reference TRBV7-9 and TRBJ2-5, is DTGVSQNPRHKITKRGQNVTFRCDPISEHNRLYWYRQTLGQGPEFLTYFQNEAQLEKSRLLSDRFSAERPKGSFSTLEIQRTEQGDSAMYLCASSFATGGVSETQYFGPGTRLLVL.

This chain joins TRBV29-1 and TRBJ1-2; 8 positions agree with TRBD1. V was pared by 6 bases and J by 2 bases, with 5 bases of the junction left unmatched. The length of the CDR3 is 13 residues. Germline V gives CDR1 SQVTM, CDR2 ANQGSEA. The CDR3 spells CSVRTGNNYGYTF. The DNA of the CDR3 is TGCAGCGTCCGGACAGGGAACAACTATGGCTACACCTTC.

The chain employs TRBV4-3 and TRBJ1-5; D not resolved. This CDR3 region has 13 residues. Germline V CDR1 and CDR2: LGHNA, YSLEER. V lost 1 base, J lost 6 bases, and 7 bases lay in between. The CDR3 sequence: CASSQVTGQPQHF. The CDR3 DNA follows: TGCGCCAGCAGCCAAGTGACGGGTCAGCCCCAGCATTTT.

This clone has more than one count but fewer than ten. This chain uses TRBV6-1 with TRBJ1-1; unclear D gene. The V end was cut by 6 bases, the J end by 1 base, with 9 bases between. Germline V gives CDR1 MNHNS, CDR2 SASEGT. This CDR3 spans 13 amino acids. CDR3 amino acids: CASRVSSNTEAFF. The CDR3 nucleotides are TGTGCCAGCAGGGTCAGTTCGAACACTGAAGCTTTCTTT.

In DNA, the CDR3 is TGTGCCAGCAGTTACGTAGATGGTGAGCAGTTCTTC. It translates to CASSYVDGEQFF. The chain has TRBV6-5 and TRBJ2-1, with D uncertain. This CDR3 has 12 amino acids. Trimming left V 2 bases short and J 9 bases short, with 8 bases between. In germline, CDR1 is MNHEY, CDR2 SVGAGI.

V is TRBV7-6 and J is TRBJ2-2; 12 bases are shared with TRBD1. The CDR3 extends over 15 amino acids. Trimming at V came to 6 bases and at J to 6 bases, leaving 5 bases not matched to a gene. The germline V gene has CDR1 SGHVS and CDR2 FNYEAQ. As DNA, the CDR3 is TGTGCCAGCAGTGGGACAGGGGGCGCTCCCGGGGAGCTGTTTTTT. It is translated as CASSGTGGAPGELFF.